A selection of T cell receptor beta chains follows, all from one sample in a study of neurological immune-mediated disorders. Using its own MiXCR run on the 5' RACE reads, TCRdb lists one record per CDR3 protein. The table lists nearly 45,000 distinct CDR3 sequences, approximately 11% of them singletons. What was sequenced was PBMCs. The receptors were gathered from a female donor in good health. The CDR3 runs from the conserved cysteine through the conserved F or W. D genes are given only for firm matches. Rows may omit the clone size; those that give it use once, few, many or a size class.

V	J	D	size	DNA	CDR3
TRBV7-6	TRBJ2-6	-	many	TGTGCCAGTGGGACGGGACGCAGCTCTGGGGCCAACGTCCTGACTTTC	CASGTGRSSGANVLTF
TRBV5-1	TRBJ1-2	TRBD1	many	TGCGCCAGCAGCTACTCGTCCCGGGACAGGGCCGGGAACTATGGCTACACCTTC	CASSYSSRDRAGNYGYTF
TRBV5-1	TRBJ1-1	-	many	TGCGCCAGCAGCCCTGTCCCCCCCGGGGCCCTGAACACTGAAGCTTTCTTT	CASSPVPPGALNTEAFF
TRBV28	TRBJ1-2	-	-	TGTGCCAGCAGTTCCCCAACCCCCCCCAACTATTGCTACACCTTC	CASSSPTPPNYCYTF
TRBV7-2	TRBJ1-1	-	many	TGTGCCAGCAGCTTAATGGACGGGCCTTACACTGAAGCTTTCTTT	CASSLMDGPYTEAFF
TRBV5-6	TRBJ1-1	-	many	TGTGCCAGCAGCTCGGCCCCTGGGTCCACTGAAGCTTTCTTT	CASSSAPGSTEAFF
TRBV27	TRBJ1-6	-	many	TGTGCCAGCAGTTATAAAGGACAGTCGGGATCCTATAATTCACCCCTCCACTTT	CASSYKGQSGSYNSPLHF
TRBV5-1	TRBJ2-7	-	many	TGCGCCAAGCCAGCTAGGGGGGGACTCTACGAGCAGTACTTC	CAKPARGGLYEQYF
TRBV7-9	TRBJ2-1	TRBD2	-	TGTGCCAGCAGCTCGAGCGGGAGGACCTCCAATGAGCAGTTCTTC	CASSSSGRTSNEQFF
TRBV20-1	TRBJ1-2	-	many	TGCAGTGCTAGGGTATTCAGCGCCTTAAACTATGGCTACACCTTC	CSARVFSALNYGYTF
TRBV11-2	TRBJ2-1	TRBD2	many	TGTGCCAGCAGCGCAACTAGCGGGGGGGTTTACAATGAGCAGTTCTTC	CASSATSGGVYNEQFF
TRBV12-3/TRBV12-4	TRBJ2-2	-	many	TGTGCCAGCAGTTTACTTCCGCCTAGAATATACACCGGGGAGCTGTTTTTT	CASSLLPPRIYTGELFF
TRBV7-9	TRBJ2-7	TRBD2	many	TGTGCCCTTGGTGCGGCTAGCGGGAGGGCGGATCACGAGCAGTACTTC	CALGAASGRADHEQYF
TRBV10-1	TRBJ1-5	-	-	TGCGCCAGCAGTGAGGGGGCGCGAGGTCAGCCCCAGCATTTT	CASSEGARGQPQHF
TRBV20-1	TRBJ1-5	-	-	TGCAGTGCTACCTGGGGGGGCTCTCAGCCCCAGCATTTT	CSATWGGSQPQHF
TRBV5-1	TRBJ2-3	-	many	TGCGCCAGCAGTCCGGGCGTCGGCGGAACTAGCACAGATACGCAGTATTTT	CASSPGVGGTSTDTQYF
TRBV20-1	TRBJ1-2	TRBD1	many	TGCAGTGCTAGAGATGTACCGGGACAGGGTGGATATGGCTACACCTTC	CSARDVPGQGGYGYTF
TRBV28	TRBJ1-4	-	many	TGTGCCAGCAGTTTATCGGGTTCGGGGTTGGAAAAACTGTTTTTT	CASSLSGSGLEKLFF
TRBV7-9	TRBJ1-4	-	many	TGTGCCAGCAGCTCCGAGGGGACAACTAATGAAAAACTGTTTTTT	CASSSEGTTNEKLFF
TRBV12-5	TRBJ2-2	TRBD1	many	TGTGCTAGTGGCACCTCCCTCCGCGCCAGACAGGGGACGGGTGATGGGGAGCTGTTTTTT	CASGTSLRARQGTGDGELFF
TRBV9	TRBJ2-3	-	-	TGTGCCAGCAGCGTAGGGTCGGGGGTTGGCGCAGATACGCAGTATTTT	CASSVGSGVGADTQYF
TRBV5-5	TRBJ1-2	-	many	TGTGCCAGCAGCTTGGGACGGGACCGAACTTCGGGCTACACCTTC	CASSLGRDRTSGYTF
TRBV9	TRBJ2-3	TRBD2	-	TGTGCCAGCAGCTGGGGGGGTTCTAGCACAGATACGCAGTATTTT	CASSWGGSSTDTQYF
TRBV5-6	TRBJ1-2	TRBD1	many	TGTGCCAGCAGCCTAGGGACAGCTAACTATGGCTACACCTTC	CASSLGTANYGYTF
TRBV20-1	TRBJ2-3	TRBD1	many	TGCAGTGCCCACTACAGGGGGACAGATACGCAGTATTTT	CSAHYRGTDTQYF
TRBV29-1	TRBJ1-1	TRBD1	many	TGCAGCGTTGTTCGGGACAGGGCGAACACTGAAGCTTTCTTT	CSVVRDRANTEAFF